This TCR beta chain was captured by sequencing in a study of read filtering for tumor transcriptome and immune sequencing. Regarding the study as a whole: Approximately 80% of IR-seq clonotypes had one read, totaling about 3.5% of reads; RNA-seq: 74.6% and 44.6%.

The table lists this clonotype with many counts. The antigen remains undetermined. Molecular barcoded adaptors covering alpha/delta and beta/gamma chains were used on 400 to 450 ng RNA. TCRdb used MiXCR to reprocess the reads, holding one entry per CDR3 protein. The sample consists of over 50,000 distinct CDR3 sequences, about a fifth of them appearing once. V was trimmed by 3 bases and J by 4 bases, leaving 7 bases between them. This CDR3 has 12 amino acids. Germline CDR1 and CDR2: GTSNPN and SVGIG (reference sequence). At the time of active disease, bone marrow was collected from every patient. Input material: a population of CD138-negative cells sorted from bone marrow. The sequence derives from a donor aged 40 or over with multiple myeloma. The chain combines TRBV30 with TRBJ2-1; D is unresolved. This CDR3 reads CAWSMNYNEQFF. CDR3 sequence (DNA): TGTGCCTGGAGCATGAATTACAATGAGCAGTTCTTC.